The present T cell receptor (beta chain) was sequenced within a study of metastatic and nonmetastatic thyroid tumors. Study-wide context: Repertoire comparisons spanned blood and tumor or nodule tissue from malignant and benign thyroid patients.

This clone has just one count. Its cognate antigen is unknown. In the authors' workflow: Researchers built a distant-metastasis classifier for papillary thyroid cancer that drew on CDR3 differences across clinicopathological groups. TCRdb reassembled clones from the PCR reads with MiXCR. The V and J calls follow TCRdb's processing rather than the paper's. Here the sample spans some 15,000 clones, approximately 31% being singletons. There were no patients who had received any treatment before thyroid surgery. The CDR3 runs to 17 residues. The germline V gene encodes CDR1 DFQATT and CDR2 SNEGSKA (reference sequence). Trimming took off 2 bases at V and 0 bases at J, with 17 bases between the two ends. Findings of the study overall: TCR beta diversity was reportedly significantly higher in malignant thyroid tumors than benign nodules, in blood and tumor.

This receptor was obtained from a female donor with papillary thyroid cancer or a benign thyroid nodule (not recorded which). Some clones in this sample may be carry-over from other donors' samples. V is TRBV20-1 and J is TRBJ1-3, with a possible D match to TRBD1 (5 bases). The sequenced sample was tumor tissue. CDR3 sequence reads: CSARPNRGPSSGNTIYF. The CDR3, as DNA: TGCAGTGCTAGACCTAACCGGGGCCCCAGCTCTGGAAACACCATATATTTT.